A selection of T cell receptor beta chains follows, all from one sample in a study of PD-L1 blockade in urothelial cancer. Generated by immunoSEQ multiplex PCR, the TCRdb table keeps only in-frame clones and is missing some. The sample consists of 75,000 to 100,000 clones, around four fifths of them appearing once. Here the sequenced sample was PBMCs, taken around atezolizumab (anti-PD-L1) treatment. The source is a man between 65 and 80 years old with urothelial cancer. The CDR3 runs from the conserved cysteine through the conserved F or W. D genes are given only for firm matches. Not all rows give a size; the values are once, few, many and, for expanded clones, a class.

d_call | clone_size | j_call | v_call | cdr3_nt | cdr3_aa
. | . | TRBJ1-1 | TRBV28 | TGTGCCAGCAGTTTCTTGAACAGGGAAAACACTGAAGCTTTCTTT | CASSFLNRENTEAFF
. | . | TRBJ2-2 | TRBV11-2 | TGTGCCAGCAGCGAGCAGGGTGGGCCCGGGGAGCTGTTTTTT | CASSEQGGPGELFF
. | . | TRBJ2-1 | TRBV4-2 | TGTGCCAGCAGCCAAGAATCGAAGGGGGGGGGTAATGAGCAGTTCTTC | CASSQESKGGGNEQFF
TRBD1 | . | TRBJ1-4 | TRBV5-1 | TGCGCCAGCAGCTTGGGGACAGGGAGCGAAAAACTGTTTTTT | CASSLGTGSEKLFF
TRBD1 | . | TRBJ2-7 | TRBV10-3 | TGTGCCATCAGGAAAGACAGGGGGTCTTCCTACGAGCAGTACTTC | CAIRKDRGSSYEQYF
. | . | TRBJ2-1 | TRBV5-6 | TGTGCCAGCAGCTGGGGGCAGGGACCTAACAATGAGCAGTTCTTC | CASSWGQGPNNEQFF
TRBD1 | . | TRBJ2-4 | TRBV6-5 | TGTGCCAGCAGGGTGACAGGGTCGGACATTCAGTACTTC | CASRVTGSDIQYF
. | . | TRBJ2-6 | TRBV6-1 | TGTGCCAGCACCCACGGAGGCTCTGGGGCCAACGTCCTGACTTTC | CASTHGGSGANVLTF
. | . | TRBJ1-2 | TRBV2 | TGTGCCAGCAGTGGGGGCGATAACTATGGCTACACCTTC | CASSGGDNYGYTF
TRBD1 | . | TRBJ1-5 | TRBV7-2 | TGTGCCAGCAGCTTAGGACAGGGGGTAGGTCAGCCCCAGCATTTT | CASSLGQGVGQPQHF
TRBD1 | . | TRBJ1-4 | TRBV11-2 | TGTGCCAGCAGCTTAGGAGGAAGACAGGGTGTTAATGAAAAACTGTTTTTT | CASSLGGRQGVNEKLFF
. | . | TRBJ2-1 | TRBV5-4 | TGTGCCAGCAGCTGGGACATTTACAATGAGCAGTTCTTC | CASSWDIYNEQFF
. | . | TRBJ2-5 | TRBV6-1 | TGTGCCAGCAGTCGAGAGGGCGTTGGGGTGACCCAGTACTTC | CASSREGVGVTQYF
. | . | TRBJ2-5 | TRBV6-1 | TGTGCCAGCGGGGTAGGAAGAGGGGAGACCCAGTACTTC | CASGVGRGETQYF
TRBD2 | once | TRBJ2-1 | TRBV7-2 | TGTGCCAGCAGAAGGGCTAGCGGTGACTCAACCTACAATGAGCAGTTCTTC | CASRRASGDSTYNEQFF
TRBD2 | . | TRBJ2-5 | TRBV12-5 | TGTGCTAGTGCCCCCCGGGGGGGCTGGGAGACCCAGTACTTC | CASAPRGGWETQYF
TRBD2 | . | TRBJ2-7 | TRBV5-4 | TGTGCCAGCAGCTTGGCGGGAGGGCACGAGCAGTACTTC | CASSLAGGHEQYF
TRBD1 | . | TRBJ2-5 | TRBV7-3 | TGTGCCAGCAGCTCAAACGGACAGGGCCAAGAGACCCAGTACTTC | CASSSNGQGQETQYF
. | . | TRBJ1-2 | TRBV25-1 | TGTGCCAGCACCCCTTCCGCAGGGTCTAACTATGGCTACACCTTC | CASTPSAGSNYGYTF
. | . | TRBJ2-1 | TRBV6-1 | TGTGCCAGCAATGACCGGGACTTCTACAATGAGCAGTTCTTC | CASNDRDFYNEQFF
TRBD2 | . | TRBJ2-7 | TRBV5-1 | TGCGCCAGCAGCTTGGAGGCTAGCGGGGCGGTAGTCTACGAGCAGTACTTC | CASSLEASGAVVYEQYF
. | . | TRBJ2-3 | TRBV6-1 | TGTGCCAGCACCGAAGCTAGCGTTAGCACAGATACGCAGTATTTT | CASTEASVSTDTQYF
. | . | TRBJ2-5 | TRBV4-2 | TGTGCCAGCAGCCAAGCAGGGATCCAAGAGACCCAGTACTTC | CASSQAGIQETQYF
. | . | TRBJ1-2 | TRBV7-9 | TGTGCCAGCAGCTTAGCTGCGGGGGGAGATGGCTACACCTTC | CASSLAAGGDGYTF
. | . | TRBJ1-1 | TRBV6-5 | TGTGCCAGCAGTTACTCACAGACAGGCGAAGCTTTCTTT | CASSYSQTGEAFF
. | . | TRBJ2-7 | TRBV2 | TGTGCCAGCAGTGATCTGACAGGAGGTCCGCAGTACTTC | CASSDLTGGPQYF
TRBD1 | . | TRBJ2-2 | TRBV4-2 | TGTGCCAGCAGCCAATACGGGACAGGAGGAAGAGCCGGGGAGCTGTTTTTT | CASSQYGTGGRAGELFF
TRBD1 | . | TRBJ2-7 | TRBV6-6 | TGTGCCAGCAGTTTGGTGGGACAGGGGGGCGAGCAGTACTTC | CASSLVGQGGEQYF
TRBD2 | . | TRBJ2-7 | TRBV7-8 | TGTGCCAGCAGCCTGACTAGCGGGGTATACGAGCAGTACTTC | CASSLTSGVYEQYF
. | . | TRBJ2-2 | TRBV7-2 | TGTGCCAGCAGCTTACTCTACGACACCGGGGAGCTGTTTTTT | CASSLLYDTGELFF
TRBD2 | . | TRBJ2-2 | TRBV10-3 | TGTGCCACTGGGTCTAGCGGGGACACCGGGGAGCTGTTTTTT | CATGSSGDTGELFF
TRBD1 | . | TRBJ1-1 | TRBV14 | TGTGCCAGCCCTGGGACAGGGGGTACTCCGACTTTCTTT | CASPGTGGTPTFF
TRBD1 | . | TRBJ1-1 | TRBV29-1 | TGCAGCGTTGAAGGACAGGGGGGGATGAACACTGAAGCTTTCTTT | CSVEGQGGMNTEAFF
TRBD1 | . | TRBJ1-2 | TRBV19 | TGTGCCAGTAGTATAACGAACAGGGGGCAAGGCTACACCTTC | CASSITNRGQGYTF
. | . | TRBJ1-1 | TRBV7-3 | TGTGCCAGCAGCTTAACCCGAGACACTGAAGCTTTCTTT | CASSLTRDTEAFF
TRBD1 | once | TRBJ1-1 | TRBV5-4 | TGTGCCAGCAGCTCAGATACAGGGGACACTGAAGCTTTCTTT | CASSSDTGDTEAFF
. | . | TRBJ1-1 | TRBV5-1 | TGCGCCAGCAGCTTGGACGTCAGCGAGAACACTGAAGCTTTCTTT | CASSLDVSENTEAFF
. | . | TRBJ1-5 | TRBV7-8 | TGTGCCAGCAGCTTACGGTTCCGGGGGGCTGGACAGCCCCAGCATTTT | CASSLRFRGAGQPQHF
. | few | TRBJ1-6 | TRBV6-6 | TGTGCCAGCAGCCCGGGAGGGAGAGGGTCACCCCTCCACTTT | CASSPGGRGSPLHF
. | . | TRBJ2-1 | TRBV5-4 | TGTGCCAGCAGCTTAGGGGGGGCATCCTACAATGAGCAGTTCTTC | CASSLGGASYNEQFF
TRBD2 | . | TRBJ2-2 | TRBV4-2 | TGTGCCAGCAGCCATACCGGGACTAGCGTTAAGGGGGAGCTGTTTTTT | CASSHTGTSVKGELFF
. | . | TRBJ1-2 | TRBV12-2 | TGTGCAAGTCGCTTATTGGACCGTCCTGGGGCTGATGGCTACACCTTC | CASRLLDRPGADGYTF
. | once | TRBJ2-7 | TRBV9 | TGTGCCAGCAGCCCGGGTCCCTCCTACGAGCAGTACTTC | CASSPGPSYEQYF
. | . | TRBJ1-6 | TRBV15 | TGTGCCACCTCCAGGGTCCATAATTCACCCCTCCACTTT | CATSRVHNSPLHF
TRBD2 | . | TRBJ2-7 | TRBV7-9 | TGTGCCAGCAGCTACGGGTGGCTAGCGGGGGAGCAGTACTTC | CASSYGWLAGEQYF
. | . | TRBJ2-1 | TRBV5-4 | TGTGCCAGCCGACTAGAGAAGTCCCTTCACAATGAGCAGTTCTTC | CASRLEKSLHNEQFF
TRBD1 | . | TRBJ1-5 | TRBV23-1 | TGCGCCAGCAGCCCTGGTGGGGGACAGGGGGGACGTCAGCCCCAGCATTTT | CASSPGGGQGGRQPQHF
TRBD2 | . | TRBJ2-1 | TRBV5-4 | TGTGCCAGCAGCTCAGGACTAGCGGGGTATGAGCAGTTCTTC | CASSSGLAGYEQFF
TRBD1 | . | TRBJ2-3 | TRBV27 | TGTGCCAGCAAGGACAGGGGGACAGATACGCAGTATTTT | CASKDRGTDTQYF